This passage covers 20 T cell receptor beta chains from one sample sequenced in a study of blood T cell repertoires in COVID-19. Produced via immunoSEQ multiplex PCR; TCRdb's table is partial and in-frame only. The table lists about 240,000 clones, roughly 76% of them singletons. Sequencing used peripheral blood. Every receptor here comes from a woman of 80 years or more with COVID-19, enrolled during active disease.

The chain couples TRBV18 to TRBJ1-1; D call uncertain. The germline V gene encodes CDR1 KGHSH and CDR2 LQKENI. With 2 bases removed from V and 0 bases from J, the gap between germline ends came to 7 bases. CDR3 length: 14 residues. CDR3 sequence (DNA): TGTGCCAGCTCACCAGTACGGTTGAACACTGAAGCTTTCTTT. Translation: CASSPVRLNTEAFF.

In nucleotides, the CDR3 is TGTGCCAGCAACACCCGGGACAGTCGATCTTATGGCTACACCTTC. This encodes CASNTRDSRSYGYTF. The chain links TRBV2 to TRBJ1-2; TRBD1 matches 7 bases. V lost 7 bases, J lost 5 bases, and 13 bases stayed unmatched. The CDR3 spans 15 residues. Germline CDR1 reads SNHLY; CDR2 reads FYNNEI.

The rearrangement uses TRBV6-5 and TRBJ2-3, with 7 nucleotides matching TRBD2. The CDR3 spans 14 residues. V lost 5 bases, J lost 2 bases, and 4 bases stayed unmatched. The germline V gene has CDR1 MNHEY and CDR2 SVGAGI. The CDR3 is CASSIAGFTDTQYF. Here the CDR3 DNA reads TGTGCCAGCAGTATAGCGGGCTTCACAGATACGCAGTATTTT.

This chain uses TRBV18 with TRBJ2-7; D may be TRBD2 (5 bases). CDR3 length equals 11 residues. V dropped 6 bases and J dropped 3 bases, with 6 bases sitting between them. The germline V gene encodes CDR1 KGHSH and CDR2 LQKENI. This chain's CDR3 is CASSRDYEQYF. CDR3 bases: TGTGCCAGCTCTCGGGACTACGAGCAGTACTTC.

V gene TRBV7-9 combines with J gene TRBJ1-1, with D possibly being TRBD1 (5 bases). Deletions cut 5 bases from V and 7 bases from J, with 14 bases between. The CDR3 has 13 residues. Germline assignment: CDR1 SEHNR and CDR2 FQNEAQ (reference sequence). Here the CDR3 reads CASSPWTRLEAFF. The CDR3 DNA follows: TGTGCCAGCAGCCCGTGGACACGACTTGAAGCTTTCTTT.

The chain recombines TRBV6-5 with TRBJ1-5, with D possibly matching TRBD1 (5 bases). With 2 bases removed from V and 9 bases from J, the gap between germline ends came to 14 bases. The CDR3 is made up of 14 amino acids. Per germline, CDR1 MNHEY and CDR2 SVGAGI. CDR3 sequence reads: CASSYDSQWWPQHF. The CDR3 DNA reads TGTGCCAGCAGTTACGACAGCCAGTGGTGGCCCCAGCATTTT.

The chain is built from TRBV15 and TRBJ1-4; no reliable D call. The CDR3 covers 15 residues. In germline, CDR1 is LNHNV, CDR2 YYDKDF (reference sequence). Trimming cost V 0 bases and J 10 bases, with 15 bases left between them. DNA for the CDR3: TGTGCCACCAGCAGAGATCGGCAGGCAGTGGTAAAACTGTTTTTT. Protein product: CATSRDRQAVVKLFF.

This clone has only a few counts. Because the CDR3 is missing its conserved closing phenylalanine or tryptophan, this is likely a read error. It is unclear where the CDR3 begins or ends on the DNA, so no DNA is shown, and the CDR3 is as TCRdb lists it. V usage is TRBV5-4 and J usage is TRBJ2-7; no DNA check was done on the table's D call, TRBD2. Germline CDR1 and CDR2: SGHNT and YYREEE (reference sequence). The CDR3 is 11 amino acids in total, end residues counted. CDR3 in amino acids: CASSLELAGAL.

V and J are TRBV28 and TRBJ1-4, with 7 nucleotides matching TRBD1. The CDR3 length is 13 residues. V dropped 9 bases and J dropped 3; count of bases not matched to a gene: 4. Germline V CDR1 and CDR2: MDHEN, SYDVKM. The CDR3 reads CASHTGANEKLFF. Here the CDR3 DNA reads TGTGCCAGTCACACAGGGGCTAATGAAAAACTGTTTTTT.

This clone showed up just a few times. This chain uses TRBV6-2 or TRBV6-3 with TRBJ1-5; 8 bases line up with TRBD1. The CDR3 length is 15 residues. Trimming removed 6 bases from V and 0 bases from J; junction bases left unmatched: 4. Per the germline V gene, CDR1 is MNHEY and CDR2 is SVGEGT. CDR3 loop: CASSSTGGSNQPQHF. Written as DNA, the CDR3 is TGTGCCAGCAGCTCTACAGGGGGTAGCAATCAGCCCCAGCATTTT.

As regards this clone: Other DNA sequences of this sample code for an identical CDR3. The chain uses TRBV6-5 and TRBJ1-5; D may be TRBD1 (6 bases). In germline, CDR1 is MNHEY, CDR2 SVGAGI. This CDR3 contains 12 residues. V was trimmed by 6 bases and J by 3 bases, leaving 6 bases between them. The CDR3 loop reads CASRGANQPQHF. In DNA, the CDR3 is TGTGCCAGCAGGGGGGCCAATCAGCCCCAGCATTTT.

This clone was detected only a few times. V gene TRBV11-2 combines with J gene TRBJ2-7; TRBD2 is a possible D gene (5 bases). CDR1 and CDR2 from the germline V gene are SGHAT and FQNNGV. Trimming shortened V by 1 base and J by 3 bases, and 10 bases separated the two germline ends. This CDR3 region has 14 residues. CDR3 DNA sequence: TGTGCCAGCAGCTTAGTTCGGGGAAACTACGAGCAGTACTTC. Protein sequence: CASSLVRGNYEQYF.

This clone occurred once. V is TRBV28 and J is TRBJ1-2, with D possibly TRBD1 on 5 matching bases. V lost 6 bases, J lost 5 bases, and 16 bases lay in between. Germline assignment: CDR1 MDHEN and CDR2 SYDVKM. The CDR3 runs 14 residues. The CDR3 loop reads CASSRVGGGYGYTF. The DNA of the CDR3 is TGTGCCAGCAGCAGGGTGGGTGGAGGGTATGGCTACACCTTC.

V is TRBV10-3 and J is TRBJ2-2; 8 bases align to TRBD1. The germline V gene encodes CDR1 ENHRY and CDR2 SYGVKD. The CDR3 spans 14 residues. The V and J ends lost 4 bases and 4 bases, in that order; junction bases with no gene match: 2. The CDR3 protein is CAISAQGGTGELFF. CDR3 bases: TGTGCCATCAGTGCACAGGGGGGCACCGGGGAGCTGTTTTTT.

The V call is TRBV20-1, the J call TRBJ2-1; 11 positions match TRBD2. The CDR3 runs to 14 residues. With V trimmed by 3 bases and J by 9 bases, 7 bases remained unmatched. Germline V gene lookup returns CDR1 DFQATT and CDR2 SNEGSKA (reference sequence). CDR3 nucleotides: TGCAGTGCTAGTAGGGTAGCGGGAGGGAGTGAGCAGTTCTTC. Translation: CSASRVAGGSEQFF.

This chain connects TRBV11-2 to TRBJ2-7; 7 nucleotides match TRBD2. CDR1 and CDR2 from the germline V gene are SGHAT and FQNNGV. Trimming cost V 1 base and J 6 bases; bases outside gene matches: 6. The CDR3 has 14 residues. CDR3 sequence (DNA): TGTGCCAGCAGCTTAGGGACTAGAACGATCGAGCAGTACTTC. Residues: CASSLGTRTIEQYF.

The gene calls are TRBV4-2 and TRBJ1-5; D uncertain. Germline lookup yields CDR1 LGHNA and CDR2 YNFKEQ. The V end lost 0 bases, the J end lost 2 bases, and 5 bases lay between the germline ends. This CDR3 comprises 14 residues. CDR3 sequence (DNA): TGTGCCAGCAGCCAAGATAGAGGCAATCAGCCCCAGCATTTT. Its translation is CASSQDRGNQPQHF.

The V gene is TRBV5-8, the J gene TRBJ2-1, with TRBD1 identical over 7 bases. The CDR3 length is 16 residues. Trimming removed 0 bases from V and 2 bases from J; junction bases left unmatched: 5. The germline V gene encodes CDR1 SGHTS and CDR2 YDEGEE. For the CDR3, the DNA is TGTGCCAGCAGCTTGGTCCGGACAGGACCCTACAATGAGCAGTTCTTC. Encoded protein: CASSLVRTGPYNEQFF.

V is TRBV2 and J is TRBJ2-1, with 7 positions matching TRBD2. This CDR3 is built from 12 residues. CDR1 SNHLY and CDR2 FYNNEI come from the germline V gene. V lost 7 bases, J lost 5 bases, and 2 bases stayed unmatched. In DNA form, the CDR3 reads TGTGCCAGCAATGGGGGGGACAATGAGCAGTTCTTC. The encoded protein is CASNGGDNEQFF.

Worth noting for this clone: The CDR3 ends on some other residue instead of the conserved phenylalanine or tryptophan, so this is likely a read error. Because the CDR3's place on the DNA is in doubt, the DNA is left out and the CDR3 is given as listed by TCRdb. The V and J genes are TRBV6-1 and TRBJ1-4; TRBD1 was called by the table and not checked on the DNA. Germline V gene data show CDR1 as MNHNS and CDR2 as SASEGT. With termini counted, the CDR3 has 12 amino acids. CDR3 sequence: CASSEGWGSIYL.